This paragraph covers one T cell receptor beta chain sequence. It lacks a known antigen. Per-base quality was not reported, and no clone a single base away is much larger than it. The cohort was made up of around 720 healthy bone marrow donors. All cohort members were sampled while nominally healthy, although unrecorded immune exposures were likely present. The donor was CMV seropositive and belonged to the group of around 300 seropositive cohort members. A peripheral blood sample was provided by each donor, and peripheral blood mononuclear cells were used for TCR beta sequencing. Genomic DNA was extracted from the blood cell samples with the Qiagen DNeasy Blood Extraction Kit. The CDR3 sequence holds 14 residues, the cysteine and phenylalanine included. Only CDR3 DNA remains: 42 bases, in frame from the first base. V and J lose 0 bases and 4 bases, and a span of 7 bases separates them. Per the germline V gene, SGHRS is the CDR1 and YFSETQ is the CDR2.

These data are taken from a study of cytomegalovirus exposure and HLA in healthy donors (dated by TCRdb to 2015 to 2018). For the wider study: In an earlier analysis of 450 to 750 of the donors, around 300 Gb of sequence data and approximately 120 million unique TCR beta sequences from about 179 million T cells were reported. In a later genetic analysis, genome-wide SNP genotypes for about 65% of the 666 donors were used, and that subset was treated as a discovery cohort. The study aimed to test whether signatures of past pathogen exposure could be identified by cataloging public T cell receptors. About 300 gigabases of sequencing data and roughly 90 million unique TCR sequences were included in an early release covering about 620 HLA-typed donors. To study patterns of TCR occurrence, a later analysis re-analyzed previously published TCR beta repertoires from 500 to 850 donors and added high-resolution HLA genotyping. Besides the first cohort of roughly 700 subjects, a separate validation cohort made up of 90 to 150 different subjects was used. High-throughput TCR immunosequencing, statistical association of individual TCRs with disease status, and machine learning were combined to predict cytomegalovirus infection status. An earlier analysis of around 540 of the donors applied high-throughput TCR beta sequencing to assess whether each TCR beta V gene segment acted as functional or pseudogenic. All discovery cohort repertoires had been generated on a single sequencing platform. The number of donors typed differed by locus, with roughly 620-630 for A, B, C, DRB1 and DQB1, 522 for DQA1, approximately 570 for DPA1, and some 440 for DPB1. The later analysis used no new phenotypic data to find candidate immune exposures, relying instead on TCR beta sequences and their occurrence across donors. Five DR-DQ haplotypes were handled as single units for association and clustering because linkage in the cohort was strong. Alongside the repertoire data, information on donor age, sex, ethnicity and CMV serostatus was compiled. The T cell repertoires of 550 to 850 subjects were profiled by immunosequencing and related to cytomegalovirus serostatus. Of the 350 to 450 genotyped donors, about 80% fell in the genetic ancestry cluster associated with self-reported Caucasian donors. Across some 400 genotyped donors of the cohort, an average of about 240,000 unique TCR beta nucleotide sequences per donor were sequenced, and 15% to 20% of those sequences were non-productive. HLA typing covered class I and class II loci at four-digit resolution.

The library came from the immunoSEQ multiplex PCR assay. The multiplex PCR relied on a mix of 60 forward primers for TCR Vbeta segments and 13 reverse primers for TCR Jbeta segments. The CDR3 region of rearranged TCR beta genes was amplified from genomic DNA with a multiplex PCR assay. On the Illumina HiSeq System, the amplified TCR beta libraries were sequenced as 87-base-pair reads. The study's own analysis went as follows. A later analysis tallied around 87 million unique TCR beta chains across the 660 or so repertoires, and about 12 million of those chains were shared by two or more donors. To remove PCR and sequencing errors, raw reads were error-corrected and collapsed into unique sequences using a nearest-neighbor algorithm that merged closely related sequences. To assign V, D and J gene segments, CDR3 sequences were aligned to IMGT reference sequences. For a sequence to be retained, a match of at least six nucleotides was required to both a V gene segment and a J gene segment. A rearrangement was called productive if the CDR3 had no stop codons and remained in frame with V and J, and every other rearrangement was called non-productive. Following IMGT convention, CDR3 was defined as the stretch from the second conserved V-encoded cysteine up to the conserved J-encoded phenylalanine. In an earlier analysis of just under 600 of the donors, sequences lacking an unambiguous match to a single V gene segment were excluded. In an earlier analysis of 450 to 750 of the donors, a V segment was called functional when productive rearrangements were above 56.7%, and segregating when the standard deviation between donors exceeded 5%. A statistical classification framework was built for diagnosing cytomegalovirus status from the catalog of TCR beta chain sequences. In a later analysis, TCR nucleotide sequences were compared against IMGT/GENE-DB human TR gene sequences so that V and J genes could be assigned. Using the TCRdist pipeline, a later analysis assigned CDR3 sequences along with most-parsimonious VDJ recombination scenarios. In a later analysis, each TCR beta chain was defined by its CDR3 amino acid sequence together with its V-gene family, and reads without a unique V-gene family were excluded. A later analysis removed 500 to 600 highly shared, low-generation-probability nucleotide sequences to deal with suspected cross-contamination and a sequencing artifact. In a later analysis, a clonal expansion index for each public chain was calculated from normalized within-repertoire ranks of inferred template counts. A later analysis computed generation probabilities with a VDJ recombination model fitted to out-of-frame rearrangements, and checked the results against IGoR. A later analysis scored TCR-TCR, TCR-HLA and TCR-CMV co-occurrence with hypergeometric tests, applying a repertoire-size bias correction to TCR pairs. False discovery rates were estimated in a later analysis by permuting HLA or CMV assignments 20 times. In a later analysis, co-occurring TCRs were grouped using DBSCAN, and TCRdist sequence similarity was added for clustering within HLA-allele-positive subsets. Repertoires with fewer than 30,000 or more than 120,000 public chains, plus five repertoires with anomalous nucleotide sharing, were excluded from co-occurrence clustering. TCRdb limited this immuneACCESS table to in-frame rearrangements with V and J called. A share of clones is missing; checked studies link under half to unresolved V genes, and the rest is unexplained. D and trimming were read from the DNA, whereas the V and J calls and clone size are those reported in that table. A total of about 160,000 clones appear in this sample, 81% of them only once. The biggest ten clones account for under 1.5% of the sample.

Results the study describes overall, beyond this receptor: According to a later analysis, parvovirus B19, influenza, CMV and Epstein-Barr virus appeared linked to several top co-occurrence clusters. Most CMV-associated TCR beta chains appeared to be HLA-restricted in a later analysis, and the HLA associations seemed to be driven largely by CMV exposure. Sequencing depth was assumed to be roughly uniform across donors in the presence/absence analyses, though that assumption may not hold. A later genetic analysis reported fewer N-insertions in productive TCRs among donors in an Asian-associated ancestry cluster than the approximately 670-donor mean. Because counts were too low, fewer than 20 rarely observed V segments, including chromosome 9 orphons, were excluded from the earlier analysis of 587 of the donors. Linkage disequilibrium might explain the correlated functional status among segregating V segments, but an unknown experimental factor could not be ruled out. Some IMGT-functional V segments, including TRBV6-2 and TRBV6-3, could not be distinguished by the 87-base-pair reads and were therefore excluded. A total of 150 to 200 TCR beta chains were listed by the study as associated with cytomegalovirus. An association between a missense DCLRE1C variant and V-gene and J-gene trimming of TCR beta chains was found in a later genetic analysis and replicated in an independent cohort. Because HLA typing was missing for some donors at each locus, association tests included only the typed subset. In a later analysis, HLA-associated TCR beta chains were found to be more clonally expanded and to have lower generation probabilities than equally common non-associated chains. In vitro tests confirmed that a few of the cytomegalovirus-associated TCR beta chains recognize cytomegalovirus antigens. The classifier was reported to diagnose cytomegalovirus status with high specificity and sensitivity in both the original cohort and the validation cohort. According to a later analysis, TCR association rates differed among HLA loci, with DRB1 alleles showing the most associated TCRs and HLA-C alleles showing the fewest. The cohort was sequenced for TCR beta chains only, and without alpha or paired-chain data the features that could be detected were limited. Most TCR sequences were seen in very few donors, while some public TCRs were found in many individuals. The only immune exposure information available for the cohort was CMV serostatus. According to the authors, the approach could potentially be generalized to other disease states and immunological phenotypes. A further reported finding was that TCR beta sequences accurately predicted the HLA-A and HLA-B alleles for most subjects in the first cohort. In an earlier analysis of some 550 of the donors, most TCR beta V segments were observed in productive rearrangements about 90% or about 30% of the time, broadly matching IMGT annotations. A later analysis associated 16,951 TCR beta sequences with specific HLA alleles at a false discovery rate of 0.05. When HLA alleles, especially DR and DQ, strongly co-occurred, TCR associations were difficult to assign to individual alleles. A cluster of highly shared sequence variants was judged likely to represent a technical artifact of the sequencing pipeline.

This sequence originates from a man aged 50 to 59 in good health and CMV-seropositive. Here the chain combines TRBV5-1 and TRBJ1-4; the D gene is unclear. Sequences were obtained from PBMCs. The nucleotide sequence reads as follows: TGCGCCAGCAGCTTGGGGGAGGGTAATGAAAAACTGTTTTTT. It specifies CASSLGEGNEKLFF.